The 30 T cell receptor beta chains listed next were all sequenced from one sample in a study of OX40 agonist ivuxolimab in advanced cancers. Sequenced by immunoSEQ multiplex PCR; TCRdb stores in-frame clones only, minus some. This table has 45,000 to 50,000 clones, around 80% appearing once. The specimen comprised CD4+ or CD8+ T cells sorted from blood, sampled in a trial of the OX40 agonist ivuxolimab. Source of these receptors: an adult with an advanced solid tumor such as melanoma, head and neck, liver or kidney cancer.

V and J are TRBV5-1 and TRBJ2-5, with TRBD2 matching 7 bases. V lost 0 bases and J lost 0; bases outside the gene matches: 5. The CDR3 covers 16 residues. From germline, CDR1 is SGHRS and CDR2 YFSETQ. CDR3 residues: CASSLALAVYQETQYF. DNA of the CDR3: TGCGCCAGCAGCTTGGCCCTAGCGGTTTACCAAGAGACCCAGTACTTC.

The gene calls are TRBV6-5 and TRBJ1-1; weak D call: TRBD1 (5 bases). CDR1 MNHEY and CDR2 SVGAGI come from the germline V gene. V was cut by 6 bases and J by 5 bases, with 19 bases left in between. The CDR3 runs to 15 residues. The CDR3: CASSREGRGMTEAFF. CDR3 coding DNA: TGTGCCAGCAGCCGTGAAGGGAGGGGTATGACTGAAGCTTTCTTT.

This clone has only a few counts. V is TRBV29-1 and J is TRBJ1-1, with a weak D call TRBD1 (5 bases). V was clipped by 6 bases and J by 2 bases, with 13 bases between them. CDR1 is SQVTM, CDR2 ANQGSEA, per germline. The CDR3 has 13 amino acids. The CDR3 sequence is CSVQWDLNTEAFF. The CDR3 DNA reads TGCAGCGTCCAGTGGGACTTAAACACTGAAGCTTTCTTT.

The chain recombines TRBV4-3 with TRBJ1-2; the match to TRBD1 covers 8 bases. CDR1 and CDR2 (germline): LGHNA, YSLEER. This CDR3 contains 15 residues. The ends lost 2 bases at V and 6 bases at J; junction bases unmatched: 8. The DNA for the CDR3 is TGCGCCAGCAGCCAAATCCTCCAGGGGGCTCATGGCTACACCTTC. As protein: CASSQILQGAHGYTF.

This chain links TRBV30 with TRBJ1-1; 9 positions match TRBD1. This CDR3 has 12 residues. Germline V gene data show CDR1 as GTSNPN and CDR2 as SVGIG (reference sequence). The junction had 9 bases not matched to a gene; V was cut back by 5 bases and J by 11 bases. The CDR3 protein is CAWETGGGRAFF. The CDR3 nucleotides read TGTGCCTGGGAGACAGGGGGAGGTCGGGCTTTCTTT.

This clone was recorded once. The chain recombines TRBV11-3 with TRBJ2-7; 13 bases align to TRBD2. This CDR3 spans 14 amino acids. Looked up from germline, CDR1 is SGHNT and CDR2 is YENEEA. The V gene end was trimmed by 4 bases and the J gene end by 4 bases; junction bases not matched to a gene: 1. CDR3 region: CASSSGLAGYEQYF. As DNA, the CDR3 is TGTGCCAGCAGCTCGGGACTAGCGGGATACGAGCAGTACTTC. The full variable domain, rest sourced from reference TRBV11-3 and TRBJ2-7, is EAGVVQSPRYKIIEKKQPVAFWCNPISGHNTLYWYLQNLGQGPELLIRYENEEAVDDSQLPKDRFSAERLKGVDSTLKIQPAELGDSAVYLCASSSGLAGYEQYFGPGTRLTVT.

This clone qualifies as medium-sized. This chain connects TRBV14 to TRBJ1-1; D unclear. Trimming cost V 6 bases and J 3 bases, with 11 bases left between them. This CDR3 region has 13 residues. The germline V gene has CDR1 SGHDN and CDR2 FVKESK. CDR3 coding DNA: TGTGCCAGCAGTCGAACGGTTTACACTGAAGCTTTCTTT. It specifies CASSRTVYTEAFF.

This clone was recorded once. The J gene is TRBJ1-2, the V gene TRBV7-9; TRBD1 matches at 7 bases. The CDR3 is made up of 12 amino acids. Germline lookup yields CDR1 SEHNR and CDR2 FQNEAQ (reference sequence). V was pared by 5 bases and J by 8 bases, with 5 bases of the junction left unmatched. CDR3 in DNA: TGTGCCAGCAGCAGACAGGGCGGAGGCTACACCTTC. The encoded protein is CASSRQGGGYTF. Filled out from reference TRBV7-9 and TRBJ1-2, the complete variable domain reads DTGVSQNPRHKITKRGQNVTFRCDPISEHNRLYWYRQTLGQGPEFLTYFQNEAQLEKSRLLSDRFSAERPKGSFSTLEIQRTEQGDSAMYLCASSRQGGGYTFGSGTRLTVV.

The J gene is TRBJ1-6, the V gene TRBV7-8; TRBD1 might be the D (5 bases). Germline assignment: CDR1 SGHVS and CDR2 FQNEAQ. The germline V and J ends were trimmed by 6 bases and 0 bases, with 18 bases remaining between them. The CDR3 has 18 residues. The CDR3 sequence: CASSQAPTASSYNSPLHF. Here the CDR3 DNA reads TGTGCCAGCAGTCAAGCCCCGACAGCGAGCTCCTATAATTCACCCCTCCACTTT.

The rearrangement uses TRBV4-3 and TRBJ1-4, with D hard to call. Germline-derived CDR1 and CDR2 are LGHNA and YSLEER. CDR3 length: 13 residues. The V end was cut by 0 bases, the J end by 8 bases, with 7 bases between. In DNA form, the CDR3 reads TGCGCCAGCAGCCAAGAAATTGGGGAAAAACTGTTTTTT. It encodes CASSQEIGEKLFF.

This chain uses TRBV7-2 with TRBJ2-7, with a weak D call TRBD2 (6 bases). This CDR3 has 15 amino acids. Germline loops: CDR1 SGHTA, CDR2 FQGNSA. V lost 6 bases, J lost 3 bases, and 18 bases lay in between. The CDR3 bases are TGTGCCAGCAGACCCTGGGGGGACGCAGGCTACGAGCAGTACTTC. It encodes CASRPWGDAGYEQYF. The full variable domain, in which reference TRBV7-2 and TRBJ2-7 provide the parts outside the CDR3, is GAGVSQSPSNKVTEKGKDVELRCDPISGHTALYWYRQSLGQGLEFLIYFQGNSAPDKSGLPSDRFSAERTGGSVSTLTIQRTQQEDSAVYLCASRPWGDAGYEQYFGPGTRLTVT.

The V gene is TRBV30, the J gene TRBJ1-2; a weak D match, TRBD1 (5 bases). Deletions cut 3 bases from V and 4 bases from J, with 18 bases between. CDR3 size: 15 residues. Germline values: CDR1 GTSNPN, CDR2 SVGIG (reference sequence). The CDR3 DNA sequence: TGTGCCTGGAGCCCGGGGCCCCAACGAGGCTATGGCTACACCTTC. This codes for CAWSPGPQRGYGYTF.

V gene TRBV7-8 combines with J gene TRBJ2-7, with D perhaps matching TRBD1 or TRBD2 (5 bases each). Trimming removed 5 bases from V and 4 bases from J, with 18 bases in between. This CDR3 has 15 amino acids. Germline CDR1 reads SGHVS; CDR2 reads FQNEAQ. The CDR3 nucleotides are TGTGCCAGCAGCCCCGAACCGGGACGGAGGTACGAGCAGTACTTC. Translating gives CASSPEPGRRYEQYF. Drawing the rest from reference TRBV7-8 and TRBJ2-7, the complete variable domain is GAGVSQSPRYKVAKRGQDVALRCDPISGHVSLFWYQQALGQGPEFLTYFQNEAQLDKSGLPSDRFFAERPEGSVSTLKIQRTQQEDSAVYLCASSPEPGRRYEQYFGPGTRLTVT.

This clone was seen more than once but under ten times. V and J are TRBV9 and TRBJ1-4; perhaps TRBD1 as D (6 bases). CDR1 SGDLS and CDR2 YYNGEE come from the germline V gene. The CDR3 covers 16 residues. The ends were cut back, 5 bases at V and 3 bases at J, with 17 bases in the middle. CDR3 DNA sequence: TGTGCCAGCAGTGGGGGCAGGGACTTAGCTAATGAAAAACTGTTTTTT. It encodes CASSGGRDLANEKLFF.

The chain joins TRBV6-5 to TRBJ1-4; 7 bases are shared with TRBD1. The germline gives CDR1 MNHEY, CDR2 SVGAGI. The CDR3 has 15 amino acids. V shed 0 bases and J 8 bases; nucleotides not matched to a gene: 6. For the CDR3, the DNA is TGTGCCAGCAGTTACTCCGGGGGGACAGAGGAAAAACTGTTTTTT. It is translated as CASSYSGGTEEKLFF.

J is TRBJ2-5 and V is TRBV11-2; 9 nucleotides agree with TRBD2. The CDR3 spans 16 residues. CDR1 is SGHAT and CDR2 is FQNNGV in the germline V gene. With V trimmed by 2 bases and J by 5 bases, 9 bases remained unmatched. The CDR3 nucleotides read TGTGCCAGCAGCTTAATGGCGGGAGGGCCTGGGGAGACCCAGTACTTC. The encoded protein is CASSLMAGGPGETQYF.

This chain connects TRBV29-1 to TRBJ2-2; D ambiguous. From germline, CDR1 is SQVTM and CDR2 ANQGSEA. This CDR3 comprises 12 residues. The V end was cut by 4 bases, the J end by 6 bases, with 9 bases between. CDR3 nucleotides: TGCAGCGTTGGACATGAGGCCGGGGAGCTGTTTTTT. The encoded protein is CSVGHEAGELFF.

The chain employs TRBV19 and TRBJ2-1; 10 bases map to TRBD2. In germline, CDR1 is LNHDA, CDR2 SQIVND (reference sequence). The CDR3 length is 15 residues. V lost 10 bases to trimming and J lost 0 bases; unmatched junction nucleotides: 6. The CDR3 DNA reads TGTGCCACAACTAGCGGGGCGAGCTCCTACAATGAGCAGTTCTTC. Its protein product is CATTSGASSYNEQFF.

The V and J genes are TRBV6-5 and TRBJ2-5; D may be TRBD1 or TRBD2 (5 bases each). The CDR3 loop spans 14 amino acids. V dropped 6 bases and J dropped 4 bases, with 15 bases sitting between them. Per the germline V gene, CDR1 is MNHEY and CDR2 is SVGAGI. The CDR3 protein is CASSRAGTRETQYF. CDR3 DNA sequence: TGTGCCAGCAGCCGCGCCGGGACCCGAGAGACCCAGTACTTC.

The chain uses TRBV5-4 and TRBJ2-7, with a possible D match to TRBD2 (5 bases). The CDR3 sequence is 11 residues long. In germline, CDR1 is SGHNT, CDR2 YYREEE (reference sequence). V dropped 4 bases and J dropped 5 bases, with 7 bases sitting between them. The CDR3 sequence: CASSMRDEQYF. The CDR3 coding sequence is TGTGCCAGCAGCATGAGGGACGAGCAGTACTTC.

This clone came up a few times. This chain links TRBV13 with TRBJ1-5, with TRBD1 matching over 7 bases. Unmatched junction bases numbered 3, after V lost 5 bases and J lost 5 bases. The CDR3 contains 13 residues. The germline V gene encodes CDR1 PRHDT and CDR2 FYEKMQ (reference sequence). Here the CDR3 DNA reads TGTGCCAGCAGCCTAGACAGGGATCAGCCCCAGCATTTT. The encoded protein is CASSLDRDQPQHF.

The chain joins TRBV6-6 to TRBJ1-2, with a weak D call TRBD1 (6 bases). This CDR3 region has 12 residues. Germline V gene sequence: CDR1 MNHNY, CDR2 SVGAGI (reference sequence). V was shortened by 10 bases and J by 4 bases, with 13 bases between the two germline ends. CDR3 loop: CATQTGSYGYTF. The CDR3 coding sequence is TGTGCCACACAGACAGGTTCCTATGGCTACACCTTC.

The rearrangement uses TRBV7-2 and TRBJ1-1; 7 bases agree with TRBD1. Losses at the gene ends were 6 bases for V and 1 base for J; bases not matched to a gene: 5. The CDR3 loop spans 14 amino acids. Germline V gene sequence: CDR1 SGHTA, CDR2 FQGNSA. CDR3 sequence reads: CASSLDRWNTEAFF. The CDR3 bases are TGTGCCAGCAGTCTGGACAGGTGGAACACTGAAGCTTTCTTT. Variable domain in full (rest from reference TRBV7-2 and TRBJ1-1): GAGVSQSPSNKVTEKGKDVELRCDPISGHTALYWYRQSLGQGLEFLIYFQGNSAPDKSGLPSDRFSAERTGGSVSTLTIQRTQQEDSAVYLCASSLDRWNTEAFFGQGTRLTVV.

This CDR3 is CASSESGSPFQPQHF. The CDR3 DNA follows: TGTGCCAGCAGTGAATCGGGCAGCCCATTCCAGCCCCAGCATTTT. This rearrangement joins TRBV6-1 to TRBJ1-5; no firm D call. CDR1 and CDR2 from the germline V gene are MNHNS and SASEGT. The CDR3 has 15 residues. V was cut by 2 bases and J by 7 bases, with 15 bases left in between.

This clone has a handful of counts. The V gene is TRBV6-5, the J gene TRBJ1-5, with unresolved D. Germline lookup yields CDR1 MNHEY and CDR2 SVGAGI. With 0 bases removed from V and 7 bases from J, the gap between germline ends came to 7 bases. This CDR3 region has 13 residues. As DNA, the CDR3 is TGTGCCAGCAGTTACTCGATCAGCCAGCCCCAGCATTTT. Amino acids: CASSYSISQPQHF.

This rearrangement joins TRBV19 to TRBJ1-2; 10 nucleotides line up with TRBD1. The CDR3 runs 15 residues. V dropped 5 bases and J dropped 4; count of bases not matched to a gene: 7. Germline CDR1 LNHDA, CDR2 SQIVND (reference sequence). The CDR3 nucleotides read TGTGCCAGTAGTGTACAGACAGGGGGCGGCTATGGCTACACCTTC. This codes for CASSVQTGGGYGYTF.

This chain links TRBV6-5 with TRBJ2-7, with 9 nucleotides matching TRBD2. The germline gives CDR1 MNHEY, CDR2 SVGAGI. This CDR3 comprises 15 residues. The trim removed 6 bases at V and 1 base at J, leaving 7 bases unmatched. The CDR3 loop is CASSRTSDPSYEQYF. The CDR3 region has the DNA TGTGCCAGCAGCCGGACTAGCGACCCATCCTACGAGCAGTACTTC.

In the case of this clone: A junction end diverges from the germline sequence, so it may reflect a read error. The chain couples TRBV29-1 to TRBJ2-7, with 8 bases aligning to TRBD2. Germline V gene data show CDR1 as SQVTM and CDR2 as ANQGSEA. This CDR3 contains 13 residues. CDR3 in amino acids: CSAESGSGYEQYF. CDR3 coding DNA: TGCAGCGCTGAAAGCGGGAGTGGCTACGAGCAGTACTTC.

V gene TRBV6-7 combines with J gene TRBJ1-5; the D is unclear. TRBV6-7 falls under the ORF class, with uncertain function. Trimming shortened V by 3 bases and J by 2 bases, and 8 bases separated the two germline ends. This CDR3 has 14 residues. CDR3 amino acids: CASSYGIGNQPQHF. The CDR3 nucleotides read TGTGCCAGCAGTTATGGGATAGGCAATCAGCCCCAGCATTTT.

The rearrangement joins TRBV5-1 to TRBJ1-6; no clear D gene. The germline V gene encodes CDR1 SGHRS and CDR2 YFSETQ. The CDR3 spans 13 residues. V gave up 0 bases and J gave up 10 bases, with 8 bases separating them. CDR3 sequence (DNA): TGCGCCAGCAGCTTGGTTGGGAGCTCACCCCTCCACTTT. It translates to CASSLVGSSPLHF.